In this sample, the clone carrying this TCR beta chain turned up a few times. The data are from a study of blood T cell repertoires in COVID-19. Study at large: Donors in the United States, Italy and Spain gave samples during acute or convalescent COVID-19. PBMCs, B-cell-depleted T cells, or T cells were the source of the cDNA or gDNA that made up the material.

The CDR3 runs 14 residues. V was pared by 5 bases and J by 8 bases, with 16 bases between. Germline CDR1 SGHAT, CDR2 FQNNGV. Per the study methods: Quantification of nucleated cells was approximated via reference gene primer amplification. Libraries were prepared by immunoSEQ multiplex PCR; TCRdb keeps only in-frame clonotypes and omits some of them. V, J and clone size reflect that table, while D and trimming were determined from the DNA. The table shows about 28,000 clones, with about 85% occurring only once. The sample was peripheral blood. The chain employs TRBV11-2 and TRBJ1-5; a possible D gene is TRBD1 (6 bases). The origin of this receptor is a man between 60 and 75 years old with active COVID-19. CDR3 in DNA: TGTGCCAGCAGCCAAGGTGGGACAAGAAAGCCCCAGCATTTT. Its translation is CASSQGGTRKPQHF. The full variable domain, its missing parts supplied by reference TRBV11-2 and TRBJ1-5, is EAGVAQSPRYKIIEKRQSVAFWCNPISGHATLYWYQQILGQGPKLLIQFQNNGVVDDSQLPKDRFSAERLKGVDSTLKIQPAKLEDSAVYLCASSQGGTRKPQHFGDGTRLSIL.